What follows is one T cell receptor (beta chain) and its context. These data originate in a study of blood T cell repertoires in COVID-19. About the study: From T cells, B-cell-depleted T cells, or PBMCs came the material, which was cDNA or gDNA.

Profiled with immunoSEQ multiplex PCR; TCRdb holds only in-frame clones, not every one. The sample comprises approximately 91,000 clones, approximately 72% of which are singletons, and roughly 24% rests with the top ten. Trimming removed 2 bases from V and 1 base from J, with 7 bases in between. The CDR3 loop spans 13 amino acids. CDR1 is GTSNPN and CDR2 is SVGIG in the germline V gene (reference sequence). The receptor was derived from a man aged 65-85 years with acute or convalescent COVID-19. The rearrangement uses TRBV30 and TRBJ2-3; a weak D match, TRBD1 (6 bases). The sequenced sample was peripheral blood. CDR3 DNA sequence: TGTGCCTGGAGTTGGACAGGCACAGATACGCAGTATTTT. Translated: CAWSWTGTDTQYF.